Included here is one TCR beta chain sequence, with context. The antigen is unknown. The CDR3 extends over 16 amino acids. The data stem from a study of shared clonotypes between healthy human individuals. Each sorted subset replicate got 200 ng genomic DNA, roughly 30,000 genomes. The assay was immunoSEQ multiplex PCR, and TCRdb's table has in-frame clones only and misses some. The sample lists 2 million to 2.5 million clones; 90% to 95% were seen once. The donor cohort consisted entirely of Caucasian adults residing in Nashville, Tennessee. Study outcomes and limitations: Around 4.7% of naive CD4 clonotypes were shared across four donors.

The specimen was naive CD4+ T cells from PBMCs. The subset here: CD45RA+ positively selected. The J gene is TRBJ2-7, the V gene TRBV21-1; no check of the table's D call, TRBD1, against the DNA was made. TRBV21-1 is deemed a pseudogene. The TCR comes from a man younger than 30 in good health. Some clones in this sample may be carry-over from other donors' samples. CDR3 region: CASSKATGQGGHEQYF. In DNA form, the CDR3 reads TGTGCCAGCAGCAAAGCAACGGGACAGGGGGGCCACGAGCAGTACTTC.